The next 9 T cell receptor beta chains were all read from a single sample in a study of cytomegalovirus exposure and HLA in healthy donors (dated by TCRdb to the late 2010s). Library prep was done by the immunoSEQ multiplex PCR assay. TCRdb obtained this table from immuneACCESS and retained in-frame rearrangements with V and J assigned. These tables miss some clones; where compared with another copy, unresolved V genes account for less than half of the shortfall, and the remainder is unexplained. Here the sample has roughly 190,000 clones; about 82% occur a single time. The leading ten clones occupy roughly 1.5% of the sample. The material sequenced was PBMCs. These receptor sequences come from a woman under 30 in good health and CMV-seronegative.

This chain joins TRBV5-1 and TRBJ1-4; a possible D gene is TRBD1 (5 bases). The CDR3 is 14 amino acids. CDR1 is SGHRS, CDR2 YFSETQ, per germline. V was cut by 1 base and J by 8 bases, with 12 bases left in between. The DNA for the CDR3 is TGCGCCAGCAGCTTGACAGGATTAGGGGAAAAACTGTTTTTT. It is translated as CASSLTGLGEKLFF.

V usage is TRBV7-6 and J usage is TRBJ2-7; 7 nucleotides match TRBD2. CDR3 length equals 14 residues. In germline, CDR1 is SGHVS, CDR2 FNYEAQ. The J segment lost 7 bases and the V segment lost 0 bases, leaving 6 bases of the junction unmatched. DNA of the CDR3: TGTGCCAGCAGCTTAGCGACGGGGGGAGGAGAGCAGTACTTC. As protein: CASSLATGGGEQYF.

This clone has a single count. The V call is TRBV4-2, the J call TRBJ2-5; D is unclear. This CDR3 region has 13 residues. CDR1 is LGHNA, CDR2 YNFKEQ, per germline. V gave up 0 bases and J gave up 0 bases, with 2 bases separating them. The CDR3 region has the DNA TGTGCCAGCAGCCAAGATAACCAAGAGACCCAGTACTTC. This gives the protein CASSQDNQETQYF.

The chain has TRBV27 and TRBJ2-6, with D unclear. V dropped 2 bases and J dropped 2 bases, with 4 bases sitting between them. CDR3 size: 14 residues. Germline loops: CDR1 MNHEY, CDR2 SMNVEV (reference sequence). Written as DNA, the CDR3 is TGTGCCAGCAGTTTAAGCGCTGGGGCCAACGTCCTGACTTTC. This encodes CASSLSAGANVLTF.

The chain is built from TRBV30 and TRBJ1-3; the D is unclear. V was trimmed by 2 bases and J by 0 bases, leaving 17 bases between them. The CDR3 loop spans 17 amino acids. In germline, CDR1 is GTSNPN, CDR2 SVGIG (reference sequence). The CDR3, as DNA: TGTGCCTGGAGTCATCACAACGGGGATAGCTCTGGAAACACCATATATTTT. It translates to CAWSHHNGDSSGNTIYF.

V and J are TRBV15 and TRBJ2-6, with D perhaps matching TRBD1 (5 bases). Germline V gene lookup returns CDR1 LNHNV and CDR2 YYDKDF (reference sequence). V lost 8 bases and J lost 0, with 11 bases in between. This CDR3 comprises 15 residues. The CDR3 nucleotides read TGTGCCACCGGAACAGGTCACTCTGGGGCCAACGTCCTGACTTTC. This translates into CATGTGHSGANVLTF.

This rearrangement joins TRBV5-4 to TRBJ2-2, with TRBD1 matching over 11 bases. Germline V gene lookup returns CDR1 SGHNT and CDR2 YYREEE (reference sequence). CDR3 length equals 16 residues. The J segment lost 3 bases and the V segment lost 2 bases, leaving 3 bases of the junction unmatched. CDR3 amino acids: CASSLGQGAYTGELFF. CDR3 nucleotides: TGTGCCAGCAGCTTAGGACAGGGGGCCTACACCGGGGAGCTGTTTTTT.

A single count supports this clone. The J gene is TRBJ2-1, the V gene TRBV5-4, with TRBD2 matching over 14 bases. Germline CDR1 SGHNT, CDR2 YYREEE (reference sequence). J was trimmed by 6 bases and V by 4 bases; bases with no gene match: 3. This CDR3 region has 15 residues. CDR3 DNA: TGTGCCAGCAGCCCCGGGACTAGCGGGAGCAATGAGCAGTTCTTC. Residues: CASSPGTSGSNEQFF.

J is TRBJ2-7 and V is TRBV4-2; no definite D call. Germline V gives CDR1 LGHNA, CDR2 YNFKEQ. This CDR3 is built from 17 residues. The V end lost 1 base, the J end lost 2 bases, and 18 bases lay between the germline ends. The CDR3, as DNA: TGTGCCAGCAGCCAAGGCCGCCCTTCTACCATCCCCTACGAGCAGTACTTC. Protein product: CASSQGRPSTIPYEQYF.